This T cell receptor (beta chain) originates from a study of blood T cell repertoires in COVID-19. Deletions cut 8 bases from V and 0 bases from J, with 14 bases between. Germline V gene data show CDR1 as SGHTA and CDR2 as FQGTGA. This CDR3 region has 15 residues. Generated by immunoSEQ multiplex PCR, the TCRdb table keeps only in-frame clones and is missing some. Found here are 140,000 to 150,000 clones, 78% of them singletons; the top ten hold less than 7.5%. Cohort 3 donors counted as recovered after two negative PCRs, clearance, or resolved symptoms. This clone was observed a single time. The V call is TRBV7-3, the J call TRBJ2-1; D uncertain. This clonotype originated in a woman between 50 and 59 years old who had recovered from COVID-19. The sequencing input was PBMCs or T cells enriched from blood (not recorded which). CDR3 nucleotides: TGTGCCAGCGGTCAGGATAGTAGCTCCTACAATGAGCAGTTCTTC. Translated, it gives CASGQDSSSYNEQFF.